This T cell receptor (beta chain) was captured by sequencing in a study of CD4 T cells in relation to SARS-CoV-2 and coronaviruses (TCRdb year 2021). At the level of the whole study: The ViraFEST assay cultured PBMCs with antigen for nine to ten days, then sequenced TCR beta CDR3s to find antigen-specific clonal expansions. Across all 12 patients in the full convalescent cohort, ages ranged from about 21 to 75 years, with a median of 38. The roughly twelve convalescent patients included 8 males and 4 females; two subjects were Hispanic. Using patient-derived lymphoblastoid cell lines, the shared crossreactive spike epitopes were mapped to their HLA restriction. At the level of individual TCR clonotypes, the study measured memory CD4+ T cell crossreactivity between SARS-CoV-2 spike protein and common cold coronavirus spike proteins. The Adaptive Biotechnologies TCR-sequencing kit was used for samples from three pre-COVID donors and for the naive versus memory experiments, whereas the other data were Illumina-based. A different, Illumina-based TCR-beta assay was used to sequence expansion assays from other donors in the study.

CEF-cultured naive and memory CD4+ T cell DNA received survey-level immunoSEQ TCR-beta sequencing. Regarding the original processing steps: During preprocessing, nonproductive sequences were removed, as were CDR3s that did not start with C, did not end with F or W, or were shorter than 7 amino acids. The MANAFEST web app identified antigen-specific clonotypes based on expansion compared with the reference and other culture wells. A clone was considered positive if the clone showed significant expansion compared with the reference culture in 2 of 3 replicate wells at an FDR below 0.05. To be called positive, a clone also had to show significant expansion compared with every other tandem well and an odds ratio greater than 5. Cultured and uncultured naive and memory CD4+ repertoires were searched for CDR3s previously identified as spike- and CEF-reactive. After three terminal residues were trimmed from each end, CDR3 homology was quantified as pairwise Levenshtein distance using the stringdist R package. What TCRdb holds here is the immuneACCESS table cut down to in-frame rearrangements. Part of the clones is not present; checked against another copy, under half of the missing clones reflect an unresolved V gene, and the others are unexplained. Clone size and V and J calls were adopted from that table, with D and trimming inferred from the DNA. This sample lists 35,000 or so clones; 77% were detected once. Clones ranked in the top ten supply less than 3% of the sample.

Comment on this clone: What antigen it recognizes has not been identified. Qualities for individual bases were not recorded, and no much larger clone is one base off.

The paper as a whole reports these results and caveats: No donor contributed both pre-pandemic and post-infection samples, which limited tracing the source of pre-existing responses. Approximately 60% of donors had memory CD4+ clonotypes that crossrecognized SARS-CoV-2 and at least one common cold coronavirus spike. Compared with monoreactive clones, crossreactive clones had significantly weaker SARS-CoV-2-driven expansion, a result consistent with antigenic imprinting. Crossreactivity analysis centred on spike protein, so crossreactivity against other viral proteins was not assessed. Naive versus memory sequencing indicated the assay detects memory recall responses rather than primary responses primed during culture. Small numbers of patients and of tested TCRs limited the study.

To separate naive from memory CD4+ T cells, cryopreserved PBMCs first underwent CD4 enrichment and then EasySep naive CD4+ T cell enrichment. For over nine days, about 10^5 sorted naive or memory CD4+ T cells were cultured together with CEF peptides and T cell-depleted PBMCs at a 1:1 ratio. In general, triplicate replicate wells were used for every peptide culture condition. Ficoll-Paque PLUS gradient centrifugation was used to isolate PBMCs from either whole blood or leukapheresis product. PBMCs were either used fresh in the expansion assay or cryopreserved at -140 degrees C. The QIAamp Micro DNA Kit was used to extract genomic DNA from the CD4+ T cells. The receptor was isolated from an adult with COVID-19. Sample: memory CD4+ T cells from PBMCs, cultured in vitro. The sample's cell subset or site, from its label and the paper: memory (non-naive) CD4+ T cells.

The nucleotide sequence is given as TGCGCCAGCAGCTTAGGCAGGGTTATCACTGAAGCTTTCTTT. The resulting protein is CASSLGRVITEAFF. The chain uses TRBV5-1 and TRBJ1-1; the D segment could be TRBD1, given 5 matching bases. The CDR3 runs 14 residues from the cysteine to the phenylalanine. This entry keeps only the CDR3 DNA: 42 bases, framed from base 1. Trimming removed 2 bases from V and 4 bases from J, leaving 12 bases between the germline ends. From the germline V gene, CDR1 is SGHRS and CDR2 is YFSETQ.